The clone carrying this T cell receptor (beta chain) was observed at least ten times. CDR1 is SGHRS, CDR2 YFSETQ, per germline. V lost 0 bases to trimming and J lost 8 bases; unmatched junction nucleotides: 3. This CDR3 region has 13 residues. This entry is derived from a study of metastatic and nonmetastatic thyroid tumors. All patients reached thyroid surgery having received no treatment beforehand. Per the study methods: It was from CDR3 differences across clinicopathological groups that a distant-metastasis classifier for papillary thyroid cancer was built. TCRdb re-processed the PCR reads through MiXCR. TCRdb, rather than the study authors, made the V and J calls. This sample yields tens of thousands of clones, of which about 16% are seen a single time; roughly 3.9% belongs to the top ten.

The rearrangement links TRBV5-1 to TRBJ1-1; TRBD1 aligns across 8 bases. The sequence was obtained from a female donor with papillary thyroid cancer or a benign thyroid nodule (not recorded which). Some clones in this sample may be carry-over from other donors' samples. Material for sequencing was blood. The CDR3 loop is CASSLARDREAFF. For the CDR3, the DNA is TGCGCCAGCAGCTTGGCCCGGGACAGGGAAGCTTTCTTT.